A single sample gave rise to the 10 T cell receptor beta chains below, sequenced in a study of T cell repertoires in cytomegalovirus infection (dated by TCRdb to between 2018 and 2020). Taken with the paper, the label for treatment or condition translates to: in vitro stimulation with specific CMV peptide epitopes to enrich CMV-specific T cells. Sequencing took place on an Illumina HiSeq 1500. In-frame beta chains were kept once TCRdb had trimmed the public reads at Q25 with fastp and called clones with MiXCR. CDR3 protein sequences are deduplicated, and each keeps its most common genes and DNA. For this sample the table gives approximately 300,000 distinct CDR3 sequences, of which more than 20% were detected only once. The top ten clones comprise 13% of the sample. Antigens of these TCRs are unknown. The sequencing here drew on cultured PBMCs, taken from culture after CMV antigen stimulation. The receptors were gathered from a human donor in good health (CMV status not recorded). Some clones in this sample may be carry-over from other donors' samples.

This clonotype has a handful of counts. The chain carries TRBV29-1 and TRBJ1-3; D unresolved. This CDR3 is 13 amino acids long. With 5 bases removed from V and 1 base from J, the gap between germline ends came to 9 bases. CDR1 and CDR2 from the germline V gene are SQVTM and ANQGSEA. The DNA for the CDR3 is TGCAGCGTTTCCGGAGGGTCTGGAAACACCATATATTTT. Its translation is CSVSGGSGNTIYF. Using reference TRBV29-1 and TRBJ1-3 for the parts outside the CDR3, the full variable domain is SAVISQKPSRDICQRGTSLTIQCQVDSQVTMMFWYRQQPGQSLTLIATANQGSEATYESGFVIDKFPISRPNLTFSTLTVSNMSPEDSSIYLCSVSGGSGNTIYFGEGSWLTVV.

This clonotype appeared many times. This rearrangement joins TRBV7-9 to TRBJ2-5; no reliable D call. The CDR3 sequence is 16 residues long. Germline V CDR1 and CDR2: SEHNR, FQNEAQ (reference sequence). Trimming removed 2 bases from V and 0 bases from J, with 13 bases in between. CDR3 residues: CASSLSRSAYQETQYF. DNA of the CDR3: TGTGCCAGCAGCTTATCGCGGAGTGCGTACCAAGAGACCCAGTACTTC.

The V call is TRBV12-3 or TRBV12-4, the J call TRBJ2-5, with a tentative D call TRBD1 (6 bases). This CDR3 is 13 amino acids long. V was shortened by 5 bases and J by 5 bases, with 12 bases between the two germline ends. CDR3 sequence: CASSNRDSETQYF. CDR3 sequence (DNA): TGTGCCAGCAGTAACAGGGATTCGGAGACCCAGTACTTC.

This clonotype was seen a few times. The chain combines TRBV7-2 with TRBJ1-1; D unresolved. CDR1 and CDR2 (germline): SGHTA, FQGNSA. The V and J ends lost 1 base and 1 base respectively, with 13 bases between them. CDR3 size: 16 residues. DNA for the CDR3: TGTGCCAGCAGCTTAGGTGGCAGGCTCACGAACACTGAAGCTTTCTTT. As protein: CASSLGGRLTNTEAFF.

The genes are TRBV6-1 and TRBJ2-7, with 13 bases identical to TRBD2. Germline loops: CDR1 MNHNS, CDR2 SASEGT. Germline trimming cut 6 bases from V and 1 base from J; bases unmatched to any gene: 3. The CDR3 is 15 amino acids. CDR3: CASRLAGGPSYEQYF. CDR3 coding DNA: TGTGCCAGCAGACTAGCGGGAGGGCCTTCCTACGAGCAGTACTTC.

This clonotype occurred many times. The chain joins TRBV28 to TRBJ2-7; D remains unclear. CDR1 MDHEN and CDR2 SYDVKM come from the germline V gene. This CDR3 is built from 12 residues. V was clipped by 5 bases and J by 2 bases, with 7 bases between them. The CDR3 DNA reads as TGTGCCAGCAGTGACTGGCCCTACGAGCAGTACTTC. Its translation is CASSDWPYEQYF.

This clonotype was counted at least ten times. This chain joins TRBV7-2 and TRBJ2-1; 7 nucleotides align to TRBD2. The trim removed 5 bases at V and 0 bases at J, leaving 7 bases unmatched. The CDR3 is made up of 16 amino acids. Germline assignment: CDR1 SGHTA and CDR2 FQGNSA. The chain's CDR3 is CASSRGREVSYNEQFF. Written as DNA, the CDR3 is TGTGCCAGCAGCAGGGGCCGGGAGGTCTCCTACAATGAGCAGTTCTTC.

CDR3 in amino acids: CASSPGKGHHQETQYF. The CDR3, as DNA: TGTGCCAGCAGTCCGGGAAAGGGACACCACCAAGAGACCCAGTACTTC. The J gene is TRBJ2-5, the V gene TRBV6-5; possibly TRBD1 for D (6 bases). V was trimmed by 5 bases and J by 0 bases, leaving 16 bases between them. CDR3 length equals 16 residues. The germline gives CDR1 MNHEY, CDR2 SVGAGI.

This clonotype was seen more than once but under ten times. The chain employs TRBV7-2 and TRBJ2-1; D possibly matches TRBD1 or TRBD2 (5 bases each). CDR1 and CDR2 from the germline V gene are SGHTA and FQGNSA. V dropped 4 bases and J dropped 5 bases, with 12 bases sitting between them. This CDR3 is built from 14 residues. Written as DNA, the CDR3 is TGTGCCAGCAGCTCGGGGCTAGGAAACAATGAGCAGTTCTTC. This sequence encodes CASSSGLGNNEQFF.

The chain couples TRBV4-3 to TRBJ2-1; D possibly corresponds to TRBD2 (6 bases). This CDR3 has 15 amino acids. Germline values: CDR1 LGHNA, CDR2 YSLEER. V was trimmed by 1 base and J by 10 bases, leaving 17 bases between them. CDR3 protein: CASSQVRDFPSEQFF. As DNA, the CDR3 is TGCGCCAGCAGCCAAGTCCGGGACTTTCCGTCGGAGCAGTTCTTC.